Listed below are T cell receptor beta chains from one sample, sequenced in a study of cytomegalovirus exposure and HLA in healthy donors. Assay used: immunoSEQ multiplex PCR; TCRdb lists only in-frame clones, some missing. Of 150,000 to 200,000 clones listed, about four fifths are singletons. Sample: PBMCs. The receptors were sampled from a young woman in good health and CMV-seropositive. The CDR3 runs from the conserved cysteine through the conserved F or W. Fields, in order: V gene, J gene, D gene, clone size, CDR3 protein, CDR3 DNA. A D gene is named only where the DNA matches it firmly. Rows give clone size only sometimes, using once, few, many, or a class for an expanded clone.

v_call: TRBV5-4; j_call: TRBJ2-2; d_call: TRBD1; clone_size: -; cdr3_aa: CASSFPLDRPNTGELFF; cdr3_nt: TGTGCCAGCAGCTTCCCGCTGGACAGGCCGAACACCGGGGAGCTGTTTTTT
v_call: TRBV29-1; j_call: TRBJ1-5; d_call: -; clone_size: few; cdr3_aa: CSAQRTQNNGGANQPQHF; cdr3_nt: TGCAGCGCCCAGAGAACACAAAACAACGGGGGGGCAAATCAGCCCCAGCATTTT
v_call: TRBV20-1; j_call: TRBJ2-1; d_call: -; clone_size: -; cdr3_aa: CSARDGNEQFF; cdr3_nt: TGCAGTGCTAGAGACGGCAATGAGCAGTTCTTC
v_call: TRBV6-6; j_call: TRBJ1-2; d_call: -; clone_size: -; cdr3_aa: CASSDTDYGYTF; cdr3_nt: TGTGCCAGCAGCGACACGGACTATGGCTACACCTTC
v_call: TRBV7-9; j_call: TRBJ2-7; d_call: -; clone_size: -; cdr3_aa: CASSHSGIDEQYF; cdr3_nt: TGTGCCAGCAGCCATTCAGGGATCGACGAGCAGTACTTC
v_call: TRBV5-1; j_call: TRBJ2-6; d_call: TRBD1; clone_size: -; cdr3_aa: CASSLSSRSGTGGSGANVLTF; cdr3_nt: TGCGCCAGCAGCCTTTCCTCTAGATCCGGGACAGGGGGATCTGGGGCCAACGTCCTGACTTTC
v_call: TRBV28; j_call: TRBJ1-6; d_call: -; clone_size: -; cdr3_aa: CASSSGEVQNSPLHF; cdr3_nt: TGTGCCAGCAGTTCCGGGGAAGTCCAAAATTCACCCCTCCACTTT
v_call: TRBV7-8; j_call: TRBJ2-7; d_call: -; clone_size: -; cdr3_aa: CASSPRSYEQYF; cdr3_nt: TGTGCCAGCAGCCCCCGGTCCTACGAGCAGTACTTC
v_call: TRBV4-3; j_call: TRBJ2-1; d_call: -; clone_size: -; cdr3_aa: CASSQAPRAYNEQFF; cdr3_nt: TGCGCCAGCAGCCAAGCCCCGCGTGCTTACAATGAGCAGTTCTTC
v_call: TRBV7-6; j_call: TRBJ1-5; d_call: TRBD1; clone_size: -; cdr3_aa: CASSLGTGGYQPQHF; cdr3_nt: TGTGCCAGCAGCTTAGGGACAGGGGGTTATCAGCCCCAGCATTTT
v_call: TRBV5-1; j_call: TRBJ2-1; d_call: TRBD1; clone_size: -; cdr3_aa: CASSLGTGGSYNEQFF; cdr3_nt: TGCGCCAGCAGCTTGGGGACAGGGGGCTCCTACAATGAGCAGTTCTTC
v_call: TRBV30; j_call: TRBJ1-2; d_call: TRBD1; clone_size: -; cdr3_aa: CAWNPGTAYGYTF; cdr3_nt: TGTGCCTGGAACCCCGGGACAGCCTATGGCTACACCTTC
v_call: TRBV13; j_call: TRBJ1-2; d_call: TRBD1; clone_size: -; cdr3_aa: CASSLGSRTGRNTF; cdr3_nt: TGTGCCAGCAGCTTAGGGTCGAGGACAGGGCGTAACACCTTC
v_call: TRBV5-6; j_call: TRBJ1-2; d_call: -; clone_size: -; cdr3_aa: CASRERGIYGYTF; cdr3_nt: TGTGCCAGCAGGGAGCGGGGGATCTATGGCTACACCTTC